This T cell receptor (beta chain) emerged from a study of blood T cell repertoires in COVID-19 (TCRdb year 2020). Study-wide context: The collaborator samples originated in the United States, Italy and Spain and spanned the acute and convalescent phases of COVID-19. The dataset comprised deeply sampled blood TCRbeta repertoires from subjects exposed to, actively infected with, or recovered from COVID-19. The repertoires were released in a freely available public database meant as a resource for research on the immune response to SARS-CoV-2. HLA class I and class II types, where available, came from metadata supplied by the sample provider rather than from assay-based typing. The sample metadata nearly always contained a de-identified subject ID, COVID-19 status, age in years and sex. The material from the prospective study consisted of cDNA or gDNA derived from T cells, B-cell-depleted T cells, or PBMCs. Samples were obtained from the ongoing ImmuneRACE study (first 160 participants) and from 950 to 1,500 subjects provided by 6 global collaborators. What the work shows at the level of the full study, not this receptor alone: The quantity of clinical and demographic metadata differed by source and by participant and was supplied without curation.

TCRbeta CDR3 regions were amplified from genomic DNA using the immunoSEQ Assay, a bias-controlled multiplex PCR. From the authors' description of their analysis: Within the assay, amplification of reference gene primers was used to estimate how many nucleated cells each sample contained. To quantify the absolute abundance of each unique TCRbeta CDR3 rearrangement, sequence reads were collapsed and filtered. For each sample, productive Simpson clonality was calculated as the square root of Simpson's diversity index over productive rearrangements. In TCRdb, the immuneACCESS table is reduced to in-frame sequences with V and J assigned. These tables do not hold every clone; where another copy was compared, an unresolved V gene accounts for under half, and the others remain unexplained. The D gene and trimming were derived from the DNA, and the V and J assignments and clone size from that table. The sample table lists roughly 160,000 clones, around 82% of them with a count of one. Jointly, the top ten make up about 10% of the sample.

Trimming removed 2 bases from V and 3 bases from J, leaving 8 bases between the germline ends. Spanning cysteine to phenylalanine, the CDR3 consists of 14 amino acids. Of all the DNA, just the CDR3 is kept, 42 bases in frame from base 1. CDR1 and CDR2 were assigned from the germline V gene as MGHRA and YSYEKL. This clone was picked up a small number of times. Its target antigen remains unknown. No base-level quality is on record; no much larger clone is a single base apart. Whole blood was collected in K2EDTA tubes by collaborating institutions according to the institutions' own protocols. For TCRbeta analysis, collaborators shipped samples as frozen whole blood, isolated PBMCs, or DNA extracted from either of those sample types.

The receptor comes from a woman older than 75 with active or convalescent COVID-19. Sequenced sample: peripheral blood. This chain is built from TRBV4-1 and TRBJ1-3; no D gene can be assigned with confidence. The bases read TGCGCCAGCAGCCAACTTCGCAGTGGAAACACCATATATTTT. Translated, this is CASSQLRSGNTIYF.